The clone carrying this T cell receptor (beta chain) was recorded once. Repertoires were generated with immunoSEQ multiplex PCR, while TCRdb's copy carries only in-frame clones and drops some. The sample lists around 100,000 clones, just over 90% occurring once. The record originates from a study of control samples from healthy donors and cancer patients. This CDR3 contains 14 residues. The V end was cut by 0 bases, the J end by 3 bases, with 8 bases between. Input material: blood. This TCR was sampled from a young woman in good health. The chain combines TRBV23-1 with TRBJ1-1; unclear D gene. TRBV23-1 is placed among ORFs of uncertain function. The CDR3 nucleotides read TGCGCCAGCAGTCAATCGGACCGCTACACTGAAGCTTTCTTT. This translates into CASSQSDRYTEAFF.